Presented here are 4 T cell receptor beta chains from one specimen sequenced in a study of blood T cells in healthy people across ages. Next came a second PCR, run for about 7 to 12 cycles, which used a sample-barcoded 5' primer along with a J-beta primer mix. TCRdb reprocessed the 5' RACE reads with MiXCR, giving one entry per CDR3 protein. The sample contains some 760,000 distinct CDR3 sequences, 20% to 25% of which appear only once. These records were also assigned to another study, of T cells of mothers and their children.

Specimen: blood. The origin of the receptors is a boy aged 5 to 17 in good health.

The chain employs TRBV28 and TRBJ2-2; D is unresolved. CDR3 length: 14 amino acids. CDR1 is MDHEN, CDR2 SYDVKM, per germline. The V and J ends lost 5 bases and 6 bases respectively, with 13 bases between them. The CDR3 region has the DNA TGTGCCAGCAGTGTCGGGCCCCTCGCCGGGGAGCTGTTTTTT. Protein sequence: CASSVGPLAGELFF.

V usage is TRBV20-1 and J usage is TRBJ2-1; tentative D call: TRBD1 (5 bases). The V end was cut by 5 bases, the J end by 4 bases, with 12 bases between. Germline values: CDR1 DFQATT, CDR2 SNEGSKA (reference sequence). CDR3 size: 13 residues. The CDR3 nucleotides are TGCAGTGCTGAGACAGTCAAGTACAATGAGCAGTTCTTC. Amino acid sequence: CSAETVKYNEQFF.

This chain joins TRBV27 and TRBJ2-5; 8 bases line up with TRBD2. The germline gives CDR1 MNHEY, CDR2 SMNVEV (reference sequence). J lost 5 bases, V lost 6 bases, and 14 bases had no gene match. This CDR3 comprises 16 residues. The CDR3 sequence: CASRGPTSGGWETQYF. The CDR3 bases are TGTGCCAGCAGAGGTCCGACAAGCGGGGGTTGGGAGACCCAGTACTTC.

V is TRBV29-1 and J is TRBJ2-3; D ambiguous. V was shortened by 2 bases and J by 0 bases, with 15 bases between the two germline ends. Germline CDR1 is SQVTM and CDR2 is ANQGSEA. CDR3 length: 16 residues. In DNA form, the CDR3 reads TGCAGCGTTGAAACGTACAGCTCAAAAAGCACAGATACGCAGTATTTT. This gives the protein CSVETYSSKSTDTQYF.